This is a list of T cell receptor beta chains from one sample in a study of CD8 T cells in Susac syndrome. Each CDR3 protein is one row after TCRdb ran MiXCR on the immunoSEQ multiplex PCR reads. There are a few hundred thousand distinct CDR3 sequences in the sample; 75% to 85% occur only once, and around 0.21% lies in the top ten. Sequencing used CD8+ T cells from PBMCs. The source is a human donor with multiple sclerosis. Both conserved end residues are trimmed from each CDR3. Some rows have no size entry. The others give once, few or many, or a class for an expanded clone.

clone_size,v_call,cdr3_aa
-,TRBV20-1,SASEVRNEQF
-,TRBV25-1,ASSELKVEDNEKLF
few,TRBV9,ASSPSWGGRAKNIQY
once,TRBV27,ASSPYEGAVEAF
-,TRBV27,ASSYVHRETLETQY
-,TRBV24-1,ATSGWSTIGENTEAF
-,TRBV11-1,ASSSQILVSPGRRPYEQY
-,TRBV13,ASSFPTPSRSYNEQF
few,TRBV7-9,ASRIAGGPDTQY
-,TRBV19,ASNLRDTDNEQF
-,TRBV2,ASSELSSGIYNEQF
once,TRBV27,ASSLGLAPSYEQY
-,TRBV7-2,ASSFPGASGYNEQF
-,TRBV6-6,ASSTGDSYERY
few,TRBV6-2/TRBV6-3,ASRLLRRMDTQY
-,TRBV5-6,ASSLRVSGANVLT
-,TRBV30,AWRTAGTTEAF
-,TRBV20-1,SARLGTASSYEQY
-,TRBV4-3,ASSQEEGVPYNEQF